This T cell receptor beta chain derives from a study of blood T cell repertoires in COVID-19. The CDR3 totals 13 residues. V lost 6 bases, J lost 6 bases, and 15 bases lay in between. From germline, CDR1 is SGHTA and CDR2 FQGTGA. The protocol was immunoSEQ multiplex PCR, while the TCRdb copy is restricted to in-frame clones and leaves out a portion. The data show just over 150,000 clones, 85% seen once. This rearrangement joins TRBV7-3 to TRBJ2-7; D not certain. Source material: peripheral blood. The sequence came from a human donor with acute or convalescent COVID-19. The donor label of this sample is uncertain. This CDR3 reads CASSPSNGFEQYF. The DNA of the CDR3 is TGTGCCAGCAGTCCTTCAAACGGGTTCGAGCAGTACTTC.